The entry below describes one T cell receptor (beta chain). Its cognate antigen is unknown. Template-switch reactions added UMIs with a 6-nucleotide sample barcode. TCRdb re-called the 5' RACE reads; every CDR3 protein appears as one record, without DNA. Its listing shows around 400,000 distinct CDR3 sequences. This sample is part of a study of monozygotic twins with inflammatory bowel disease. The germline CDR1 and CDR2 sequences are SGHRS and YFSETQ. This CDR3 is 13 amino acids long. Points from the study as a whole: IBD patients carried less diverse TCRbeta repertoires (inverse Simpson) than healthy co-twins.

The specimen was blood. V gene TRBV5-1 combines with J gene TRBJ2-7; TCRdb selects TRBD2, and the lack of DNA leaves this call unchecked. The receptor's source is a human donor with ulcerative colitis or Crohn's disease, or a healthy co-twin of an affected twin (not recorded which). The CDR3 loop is CASSFVAGHEQYF.